This TCR beta chain came from a study of blood T cell repertoires in COVID-19. Whole-study context: Sites across the United States, Italy and Spain contributed samples from acute and convalescent COVID-19.

In the original processing: Reference gene primer amplification in the assay estimated nucleated cell counts. Only in-frame clones appear in the TCRdb table, and some are missing; sequencing was by immunoSEQ multiplex PCR. V and J calls and clone size come straight from that table; D and trimming were deduced from the DNA. The data show 300,000 to 400,000 clones, 86% seen once. The study recruited people aged roughly 18 to 100 years across about two dozen US areas. Each participant's cohort was designated according to participant-reported clinical history. In germline, CDR1 is SGHTA, CDR2 FQGNSA. The CDR3 spans 14 residues. After removal of 2 bases from V and 0 bases from J, the junction contained 0 bases not matched to a gene. With respect to this clone: Just one base apart from a much larger clone, this may be a read error. The identical CDR3 is also encoded by other nucleotide sequences in the sample.

The chain links TRBV7-2 to TRBJ1-1, with 7 bases fitting TRBD1. The source of this sequence is a woman between 40 and 55 years old with acute COVID-19. Sequenced sample: PBMCs or T cells enriched from blood (not recorded which). Here the CDR3 reads CASSLTGVNTEAFF. The CDR3 DNA is TGTGCCAGCAGCTTAACAGGGGTGAACACTGAAGCTTTCTTT.